The clone carrying this T cell receptor (beta chain) was seen ten or more times. This specimen belongs to a study of human T cells and chemical hapten exposure. There are 15 residues in the CDR3. The V and J ends lost 6 bases and 2 bases respectively, with 19 bases between them. Germline V gene lookup returns CDR1 SQVTM and CDR2 ANQGSEA. MiXCR was run by TCRdb on the RACE reads, yielding one entry per CDR3 protein. The sample has tens of thousands of distinct CDR3 sequences; roughly 7.6% are singletons. Time point in this sample: pre-sensitization, week 0. Treatment here: therapeutic diphenylcyclopropenone sensitization with weekly scalp DPC.

This sequence was found in a woman in her forties or fifties with alopecia areata. Some clones in this sample may be carry-over from other donors' samples. The sequenced sample was whole blood, obtained in connection with sensitization to the hapten diphenylcyclopropenone (DPC). This chain connects TRBV29-1 to TRBJ2-5, with a weak D call TRBD1 (7 bases). CDR3 region: CSVHNPQGGQETQYF. The CDR3 DNA reads TGCAGCGTCCACAATCCTCAGGGGGGTCAAGAGACCCAGTACTTC.